Included here is one TCR beta chain sequence, with context. The treatment denotes: randomized to nivolumab then ipilimumab (arm A) or the reverse (arm B). DNA-damaging chemotherapy had not been given to any patient beforehand. Live CD3+CD8+ CD19− CD56− cells were sorted from PBMCs. CDR1 SGHAT and CDR2 FQNNGV come from the germline V gene. The CDR3 is made up of 16 amino acids. Trimming took 4 bases from V and 5 from J; bases not matched to a gene: 8. Only in-frame clones appear in the TCRdb table, and some are missing; sequencing was by immunoSEQ multiplex PCR. The sample includes 20,000 or so clones, less than 75% of them seen just once. The data were obtained in a study of sequential checkpoint blockade in melanoma. Background on the study: Patients were randomized 1:1 to nivolumab-then-ipilimumab or ipilimumab-then-nivolumab first-line. Each arm's sequence ended with maintenance nivolumab.

This receptor was taken from a human donor with melanoma. This material consisted of CD8+ T cells sorted from blood (inferred from file names), taken from a patient given nivolumab and ipilimumab in sequence. The V gene is TRBV11-2, the J gene TRBJ2-5; 12 bases agree with TRBD2. CDR3 sequence: CASSSLAGGPGETQYF. CDR3 DNA: TGTGCCAGCAGCTCTCTAGCGGGGGGGCCAGGGGAGACCCAGTACTTC.